This TCR beta chain was sequenced in a study of OX40 agonist ivuxolimab in advanced cancers. Notes on this clone: The antigen is undetermined.

Germline values: CDR1 SQVTM, CDR2 ANQGSEA. Trimming cost V 3 bases and J 2 bases, with 4 bases left between them. This CDR3 is built from 11 residues. Overall study results and limits: CD8+ T cells averaged more expanded clones than CD4+.

Libraries were prepared by immunoSEQ multiplex PCR; TCRdb keeps only in-frame clonotypes and omits some of them. In the table there are fewer than 15,000 clones, around 83% of which are singletons. This sequence originates from an adult with an advanced solid tumor such as melanoma, head and neck, liver or kidney cancer. Source: CD4+ or CD8+ T cells sorted from blood, taken in a trial of the OX40 agonist ivuxolimab. The genes are TRBV29-1 and TRBJ1-2; the D is unclear. This CDR3 reads CSVDENYGYTF. Here the CDR3 DNA reads TGCAGCGTTGATGAGAACTATGGCTACACCTTC.